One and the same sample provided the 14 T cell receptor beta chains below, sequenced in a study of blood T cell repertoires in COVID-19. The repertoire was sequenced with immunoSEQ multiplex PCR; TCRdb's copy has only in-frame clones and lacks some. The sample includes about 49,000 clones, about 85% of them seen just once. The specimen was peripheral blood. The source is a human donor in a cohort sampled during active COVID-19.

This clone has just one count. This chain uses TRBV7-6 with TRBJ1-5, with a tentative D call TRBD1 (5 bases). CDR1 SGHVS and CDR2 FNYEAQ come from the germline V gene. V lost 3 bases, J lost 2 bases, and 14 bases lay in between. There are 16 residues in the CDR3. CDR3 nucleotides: TGTGCCAGCAGCTTGGGGGGTGACACCCGCAATCAGCCCCAGCATTTT. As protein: CASSLGGDTRNQPQHF.

CDR3 coding DNA: TGTGCCAGCGGGGGCGGGCCGGGCAATCAGCCCCAGCATTTT. Translating gives CASGGGPGNQPQHF. This chain links TRBV27 with TRBJ1-5; D is perhaps TRBD1 (6 bases). In germline, CDR1 is MNHEY, CDR2 SMNVEV (reference sequence). V shed 8 bases and J shed 2 bases, with 13 bases lying between them. The CDR3 totals 14 residues.

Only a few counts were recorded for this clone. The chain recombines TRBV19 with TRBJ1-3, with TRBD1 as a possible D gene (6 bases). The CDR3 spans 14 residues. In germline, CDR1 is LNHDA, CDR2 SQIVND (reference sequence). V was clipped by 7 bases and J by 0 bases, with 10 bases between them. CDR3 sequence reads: CASNDRHSGNTIYF. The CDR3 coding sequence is TGTGCCAGTAACGACAGGCACTCTGGAAACACCATATATTTT. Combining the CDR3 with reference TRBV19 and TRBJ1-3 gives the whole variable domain DGGITQSPKYLFRKEGQNVTLSCEQNLNHDAMYWYRQDPGQGLRLIYYSQIVNDFQKGDIAEGYSVSREKKESFPLTVTSAQKNPTAFYLCASNDRHSGNTIYFGEGSWLTVV.

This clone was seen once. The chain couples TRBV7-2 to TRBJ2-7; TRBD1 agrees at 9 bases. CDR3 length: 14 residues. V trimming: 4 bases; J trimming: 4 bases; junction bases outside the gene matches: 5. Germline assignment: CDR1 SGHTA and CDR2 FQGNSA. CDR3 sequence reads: CASSSGQGQYEQYF. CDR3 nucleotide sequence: TGTGCCAGCAGCTCGGGACAGGGCCAGTACGAGCAGTACTTC.

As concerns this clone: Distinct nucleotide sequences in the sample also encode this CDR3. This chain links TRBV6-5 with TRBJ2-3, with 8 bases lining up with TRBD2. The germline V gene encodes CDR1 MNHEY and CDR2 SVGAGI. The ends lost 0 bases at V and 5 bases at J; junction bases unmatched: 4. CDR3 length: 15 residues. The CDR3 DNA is TGTGCCAGCAGTTACTCACGGGGGGGCGGAGATACGCAGTATTTT. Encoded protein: CASSYSRGGGDTQYF.

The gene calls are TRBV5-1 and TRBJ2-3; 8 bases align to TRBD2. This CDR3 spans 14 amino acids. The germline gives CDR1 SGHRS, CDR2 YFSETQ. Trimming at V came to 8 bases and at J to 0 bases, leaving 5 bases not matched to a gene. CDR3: CASTRGGSTDTQYF. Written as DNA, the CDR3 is TGCGCCAGTACTCGGGGGGGAAGCACAGATACGCAGTATTTT.

CDR3 DNA sequence: TGTGCCAGCAGTTACTCGGGGGTTCGCGGGGTCTACAATGAGCAGTTCTTC. As protein: CASSYSGVRGVYNEQFF. The V and J genes are TRBV6-2 or TRBV6-3 and TRBJ2-1, with D possibly TRBD2 on 6 matching bases. The V and J ends lost 0 bases and 3 bases respectively, with 15 bases between them. CDR1 MNHEY and CDR2 SVGEGT come from the germline V gene. The CDR3 totals 17 residues.

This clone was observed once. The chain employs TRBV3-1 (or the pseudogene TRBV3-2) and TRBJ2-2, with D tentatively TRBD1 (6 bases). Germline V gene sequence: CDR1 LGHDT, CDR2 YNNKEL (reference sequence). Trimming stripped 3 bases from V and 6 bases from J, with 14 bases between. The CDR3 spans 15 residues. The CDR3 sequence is CASSQGARGAGELFF. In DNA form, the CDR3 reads TGTGCCAGCAGCCAGGGGGCGAGGGGTGCCGGGGAGCTGTTTTTT.

The DNA of the CDR3 is TGCGCCAGCAGCACACAATACCAGGGGGCTAGGTCCTACAATGAGCAGTTCTTC. Translation: CASSTQYQGARSYNEQFF. The genes are TRBV5-1 and TRBJ2-1; 8 bases align to TRBD1. CDR1 SGHRS and CDR2 YFSETQ come from the germline V gene. CDR3 size: 18 residues. The V gene end was trimmed by 4 bases and the J gene end by 1 base; junction bases not matched to a gene: 13.

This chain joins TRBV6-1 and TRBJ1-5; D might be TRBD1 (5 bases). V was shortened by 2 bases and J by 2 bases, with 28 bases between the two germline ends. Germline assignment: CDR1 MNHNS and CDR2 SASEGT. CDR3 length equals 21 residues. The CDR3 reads CASSEKEPLRQGRWGNQPQHF. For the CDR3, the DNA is TGTGCCAGCAGTGAAAAAGAGCCCCTCCGGCAGGGTCGCTGGGGCAATCAGCCCCAGCATTTT.

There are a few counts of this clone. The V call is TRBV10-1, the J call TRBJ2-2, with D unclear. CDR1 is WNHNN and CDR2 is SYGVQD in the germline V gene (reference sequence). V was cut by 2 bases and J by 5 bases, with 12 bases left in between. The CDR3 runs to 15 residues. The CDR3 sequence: CASSEKQDGTGELFF. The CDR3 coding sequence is TGCGCCAGCAGTGAGAAGCAGGATGGGACCGGGGAGCTGTTTTTT.

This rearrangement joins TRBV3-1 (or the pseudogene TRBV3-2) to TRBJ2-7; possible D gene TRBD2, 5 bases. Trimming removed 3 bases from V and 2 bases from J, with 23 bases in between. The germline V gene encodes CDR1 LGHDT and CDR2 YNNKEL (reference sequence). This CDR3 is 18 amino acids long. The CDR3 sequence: CASSHFTLGPLGAYEQYF. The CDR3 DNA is TGTGCCAGCAGCCATTTCACCCTAGGACCCCTCGGGGCCTACGAGCAGTACTTC.

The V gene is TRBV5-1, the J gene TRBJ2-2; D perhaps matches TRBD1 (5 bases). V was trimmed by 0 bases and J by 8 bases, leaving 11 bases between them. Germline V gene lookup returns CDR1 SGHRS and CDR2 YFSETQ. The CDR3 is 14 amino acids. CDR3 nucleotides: TGCGCCAGCAGCTTGGGCAGGGAAGTAGGGGAGCTGTTTTTT. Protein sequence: CASSLGREVGELFF. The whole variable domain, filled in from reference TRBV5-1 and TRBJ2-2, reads KAGVTQTPRYLIKTRGQQVTLSCSPISGHRSVSWYQQTPGQGLQFLFEYFSETQRNKGNFPGRFSGRQFSNSRSEMNVSTLELGDSALYLCASSLGREVGELFFGEGSRLTVL.

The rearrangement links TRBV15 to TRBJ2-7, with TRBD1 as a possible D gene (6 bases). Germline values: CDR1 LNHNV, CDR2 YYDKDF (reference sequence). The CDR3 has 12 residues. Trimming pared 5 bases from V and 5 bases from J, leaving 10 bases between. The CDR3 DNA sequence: TGTGCCACCAGCTCCCAGGGGAACGAGCAGTACTTC. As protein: CATSSQGNEQYF.